The rows below give T cell receptor beta chains drawn from one sample of a study of OX40 agonist ivuxolimab in advanced cancers. Clones were read by immunoSEQ multiplex PCR, and TCRdb kept only the in-frame ones, dropping some. Of tens of thousands of clones in the sample, roughly 86% are singletons; the top ten hold roughly 0.79%. The sequencing here drew on CD4+ or CD8+ T cells sorted from blood, taken in a trial of the OX40 agonist ivuxolimab. The receptors come from an adult with an advanced solid tumor such as melanoma, head and neck, liver or kidney cancer. Each CDR3 is given with its conserved first and last residue. D genes are given only for firm matches. Clone size appears in some rows only: once, few, many, or a class for an expanded clone.

V gene,D gene,clone size,J gene,CDR3 DNA,CDR3 protein
TRBV2,-,-,TRBJ1-1,TGTGCCGGTGCCCTGGGGGTGAACACTGAAGCTTTCTTT,CAGALGVNTEAFF
TRBV7-8,-,-,TRBJ2-1,TGTGCCAGCAGCTTAGCGGGACTCAATGAGCAGTTCTTC,CASSLAGLNEQFF
TRBV6-1,-,-,TRBJ2-7,TGTGCCAGCAGTATGGACAGAGACCGGTACGAGCAGTACTTC,CASSMDRDRYEQYF
TRBV7-9,TRBD1,-,TRBJ2-7,TGTGCCAGCAGCCGCCGACAGGGCGAGAGGGACGAGCAGTACTTC,CASSRRQGERDEQYF
TRBV5-1,-,-,TRBJ2-3,TGCGCCAGCAGCGTCCCTCGGGCAGATACGCAGTATTTT,CASSVPRADTQYF
TRBV5-1,-,-,TRBJ2-7,TGCGCCAGCAGCCCCTCTTCCGGATACGAGCAGTACTTC,CASSPSSGYEQYF
TRBV5-1,-,-,TRBJ2-7,TGCGCCAGCAGCTTGGGGCAAGGACCACCCTACGAGCAGTACTTC,CASSLGQGPPYEQYF
TRBV19,-,-,TRBJ1-4,TGTGCCAGTAGTCCTCGAATGGGACCAACTAATGAAAAACTGTTTTTT,CASSPRMGPTNEKLFF
TRBV28,TRBD1,-,TRBJ1-4,TGTGCCAGCAGTTCAGGGGGGGTTGGGTTTTTT,CASSSGGVGFF
TRBV2,-,-,TRBJ1-1,TGTGCCAGCAGGGGGCTCAGAAACACTGAAGCTTTCTTT,CASRGLRNTEAFF
TRBV28,TRBD2,-,TRBJ2-2,TGTGCCAGCAGTTTAATTCAGGGACTAGCGGGAGTGCGAACCGGGGAGCTGTTTTTT,CASSLIQGLAGVRTGELFF
TRBV9,-,-,TRBJ1-1,TGTGCCAGCAGCGCACAGGCGAGGGACACTGAAGCTTTCTTT,CASSAQARDTEAFF
TRBV10-3,TRBD2,-,TRBJ2-1,TGTGCCATCAGTGAACTAGCGGATTACAATGAGCAGTTCTTC,CAISELADYNEQFF
TRBV5-4,-,-,TRBJ2-2,TGTGCCAGCAGCTTGGCCCTAGGGAAGGCCGGGGAGCTGTTTTTT,CASSLALGKAGELFF
TRBV9,TRBD1,once,TRBJ1-2,TGTGCCAGCAGCGCCCTGACAGGGCAAGGTTATGGCTACACCTTC,CASSALTGQGYGYTF
TRBV7-2,-,-,TRBJ1-5,TGTGCCAGCAGCCCGAACGTGGGGAATCAGCCCCAGCATTTT,CASSPNVGNQPQHF
TRBV7-9,-,-,TRBJ1-1,TGTGCCAGCAGCCCAGACAGCTTGAACACTGAAGCTTTCTTT,CASSPDSLNTEAFF
TRBV7-7,TRBD1,-,TRBJ2-2,TGTGCCAGCAGCTTACGAGGGGGCTTTGGCACCGGGGAGCTGTTTTTT,CASSLRGGFGTGELFF
TRBV28,TRBD1,once,TRBJ1-4,TGTGCCAGCAGTTCCCCCGGGACAGGGGGAGGTTCGAACGAAAAACTGTTTTTT,CASSSPGTGGGSNEKLFF
TRBV6-1,-,-,TRBJ2-5,TGTGCCAGCAGCCCTCGGGGAGAGACCCAGTACTTC,CASSPRGETQYF
TRBV11-2,-,-,TRBJ1-3,TGTGCCAGCAGCTTAGATTTGACGGGCGTTGGAAACACCATATATTTT,CASSLDLTGVGNTIYF
TRBV10-3,-,-,TRBJ1-2,TGTGCCATCAGTGGAGTGGGGGGCGGCAGGGACTATGGCTACACCTTC,CAISGVGGGRDYGYTF
TRBV7-6,TRBD2,once,TRBJ2-1,TGTGCCAGCAGCTCGCGGGGCGGTAGCGGGAGGGAATCCTACAATGAGCAGTTCTTC,CASSSRGGSGRESYNEQFF
TRBV4-2,-,-,TRBJ2-7,TGTGCCAGCAGCCAAGATGGGACCTACGAGCAGTACTTC,CASSQDGTYEQYF
TRBV5-1,-,-,TRBJ1-3,TGCGCCAGCAGCTTGGTTGCGACAATAAGCTCTGGAAACACCATATATTTT,CASSLVATISSGNTIYF
TRBV30,TRBD1,-,TRBJ1-5,TGTGCCTGGAGTGTAGGAGTTGGGACAGTTAGCAATCAGCCCCAGCATTTT,CAWSVGVGTVSNQPQHF
TRBV15,-,-,TRBJ2-3,TGTGCCACCAGCCCAACCTTGATCCCGCAGTATTTT,CATSPTLIPQYF
TRBV27,TRBD1,once,TRBJ1-5,TGTGCCAGCAGTGGGACAGGGCTTCAGCCCCAGCATTTT,CASSGTGLQPQHF
TRBV2,-,-,TRBJ2-2,TGTGCCAGCAGTGAAAGACCTGCCCACACCGGGGAGCTGTTTTTT,CASSERPAHTGELFF
TRBV5-6,-,-,TRBJ1-4,TGTGCCAGCAGCCGAAATCAGGGAGGTAATGAAAAACTGTTTTTT,CASSRNQGGNEKLFF
TRBV5-4,-,-,TRBJ2-3,TGTGCCAGCAGCTTGGGGGCTAGCACAGATACGCAGTATTTT,CASSLGASTDTQYF
TRBV7-8,-,-,TRBJ2-7,TGTGCCAGCACCGTGGACAGAGGCTCCTACGAGCAGTACTTC,CASTVDRGSYEQYF
TRBV19,TRBD1,-,TRBJ1-5,TGTGCCAGTAGTGGCCGGGCCAGGGGGGACCAGCCCCAGCATTTT,CASSGRARGDQPQHF
TRBV7-6,-,-,TRBJ1-5,TGTGCCAGCAGCTTAGCTGTGGATCGGCCCCAGCATTTT,CASSLAVDRPQHF
TRBV2,TRBD2,-,TRBJ2-3,TGTGCCAGCAGTCTTAGGAGCGGGAGGCTATATTCCACAGATACGCAGTATTTT,CASSLRSGRLYSTDTQYF
TRBV13,TRBD1,-,TRBJ2-1,TGTGCCAGCAGCCCGGACAGGACCATCGGGGCCCTAAGGGAAGAGCAGTTCTTC,CASSPDRTIGALREEQFF
TRBV11-2,-,-,TRBJ2-3,TGTGCCAGCAGCTTACCAAGCACAGATACGCAGTATTTT,CASSLPSTDTQYF
TRBV27,-,-,TRBJ1-4,TGTGCCAGCAGTTTCTCGGGGGGAGGGGAAAAACTGTTTTTT,CASSFSGGGEKLFF
TRBV28,TRBD2,-,TRBJ2-7,TGTGCCAGCAGGCTTAGCGGGAGCCTAATTTACGAGCAGTACTTC,CASRLSGSLIYEQYF
TRBV7-8,-,-,TRBJ2-7,TGTGCCAGCAGCTTAGTTCTGGGGGTAAGGCGTTGGCAGTACTTC,CASSLVLGVRRWQYF
TRBV10-3,-,-,TRBJ2-5,TGTGCCACCTGGGGCAGTAGCGAAGGACTGGAGACCCAGTACTTC,CATWGSSEGLETQYF
TRBV18,-,-,TRBJ2-7,TGTGCCAGCTCCTACAGGGAAGGGGACGAGCAGTACTTC,CASSYREGDEQYF
TRBV2,-,-,TRBJ2-7,TGTGCCAGCAGGACGGTCGAGCAGTACTTC,CASRTVEQYF
TRBV20-1,-,-,TRBJ2-5,TGCAGTGCTGGACGACGGGAGACCCAGTACTTC,CSAGRRETQYF
TRBV12-5,-,once,TRBJ2-1,TGTGCTAGTGCCGCGGATAGGGGGGCGTACAATGAGCAGTTCTTC,CASAADRGAYNEQFF
TRBV4-3,-,-,TRBJ1-2,TGCGCCAGCAGCCAAGAGACAGGCGCGAGTGTCTATGGCTACACCTTC,CASSQETGASVYGYTF
TRBV28,-,once,TRBJ1-2,TGTGCCAGCATTACGCTAGGACGGAACTATGGCTACACCTTC,CASITLGRNYGYTF
TRBV5-5,TRBD1,-,TRBJ1-3,TGTGCCAGCAGCCCCCGACAGGGGGCCTCTGGAAACACCATATATTTT,CASSPRQGASGNTIYF
TRBV10-1,TRBD1,-,TRBJ2-3,TGCGCCAGCAGTGATACAGGGGGCACAGATACGCAGTATTTT,CASSDTGGTDTQYF
TRBV5-1,-,-,TRBJ2-1,TGCGCCAGCAGCTTGGCCAACGGGGAATACAATGAGCAGTTCTTC,CASSLANGEYNEQFF
TRBV11-2,-,-,TRBJ2-7,TGTGCCAGCAGCTTCGGAGGGATCGAGCAGTACTTC,CASSFGGIEQYF
TRBV7-9,TRBD1,once,TRBJ2-1,TGTGCCAGCAGCTCCGACAGGGGGCTACCAGAGCAGTTCTTC,CASSSDRGLPEQFF
TRBV11-2,-,-,TRBJ1-6,TGTGCCAGCAGCTTAGGTCCACGGGTGCCCCTCCACTTT,CASSLGPRVPLHF
TRBV4-2,TRBD2,-,TRBJ2-4,TGTGCCAGCAGCAAGGGACTAGCGGGGGACATAGCCAAAAACATTCAGTACTTC,CASSKGLAGDIAKNIQYF
TRBV14,-,-,TRBJ2-5,TGTGCCAGCAGCCAAGATAGCTCAGGGTGGGAGACCCAGTACTTC,CASSQDSSGWETQYF
TRBV2,TRBD1,few,TRBJ1-2,TGTGCCAGCAGTGTTACCCGGACAGGGGTCTACTACACCTTC,CASSVTRTGVYYTF
TRBV19,-,-,TRBJ1-4,TGTGCCAGTGTGGGGCAGACGGAGTATGAAAAACTGTTTTTT,CASVGQTEYEKLFF
TRBV5-1,-,-,TRBJ2-3,TGCGCCAGCAGCTTGGGGGGGCGAGCAGATACGCAGTATTTT,CASSLGGRADTQYF
TRBV4-1,-,-,TRBJ1-2,TGCGCCAGCAGCCACGCCGCAGGGTTAAGCTATGGCTACACCTTC,CASSHAAGLSYGYTF